These 23 T cell receptor beta chains came from one sample sequenced in a study of blood T cell repertoires in COVID-19. Libraries were prepared by immunoSEQ multiplex PCR; TCRdb keeps only in-frame clonotypes and omits some of them. The sample yields roughly 320,000 clones, nearly 90% seen once. Sequenced sample: peripheral blood. The receptors shown here come from a woman in her thirties with COVID-19, enrolled during active disease.

This clone was recorded once. The chain combines TRBV11-3 with TRBJ1-1, with TRBD1 as a possible D gene (5 bases). Trimming pared 1 base from V and 2 bases from J, leaving 11 bases between. Germline CDR1 is SGHNT and CDR2 is YENEEA. The CDR3 consists of 15 residues. The CDR3 DNA follows: TGTGCCAGCAGCTTAGTGGCACAGGCCAACACTGAAGCTTTCTTT. Translated: CASSLVAQANTEAFF.

The chain links TRBV5-1 to TRBJ1-4; a possible D gene is TRBD1 (6 bases). The V gene lost 3 bases and the J gene lost 8 bases, with 14 bases spanning the gap. Germline assignment: CDR1 SGHRS and CDR2 YFSETQ. There are 14 residues in the CDR3. CDR3 nucleotides: TGCGCCAGCAGCTGGGGGCCTTTAGAGGAAAAACTGTTTTTT. As protein: CASSWGPLEEKLFF.

As regards this clone: The same CDR3 can be traced to other DNA sequences in this sample. The V and J genes are TRBV6-5 and TRBJ1-1, with a tentative D call TRBD1 (6 bases). Germline lookup yields CDR1 MNHEY and CDR2 SVGAGI. This CDR3 region has 13 residues. V lost 7 bases and J 0 bases, leaving 9 bases between the germline ends. In DNA, the CDR3 is TGTGCCAGCACTGGACAGATGAACACTGAAGCTTTCTTT. Amino acids: CASTGQMNTEAFF.

This clone appeared a single time. The chain recombines TRBV11-2 with TRBJ1-4, with D hard to call. Trimming cost V 4 bases and J 0 bases, with 6 bases left between them. The germline V gene has CDR1 SGHAT and CDR2 FQNNGV. The CDR3 length is 14 residues. As DNA, the CDR3 is TGTGCCAGCAGCTCCGGTGCAACTAATGAAAAACTGTTTTTT. Protein: CASSSGATNEKLFF.

V is TRBV5-1 and J is TRBJ1-4; 9 bases match TRBD1. Germline loops: CDR1 SGHRS, CDR2 YFSETQ. J lost 5 bases, V lost 2 bases, and 4 bases had no gene match. This CDR3 region has 15 residues. The CDR3 reads CASSFTGTGNEKLFF. The CDR3 nucleotides are TGCGCCAGCAGCTTTACCGGGACAGGGAATGAAAAACTGTTTTTT.

The rearrangement joins TRBV9 to TRBJ2-1; 10 positions agree with TRBD2. CDR3 size: 17 residues. J gave up 5 bases and V 2 bases, and 10 bases lay outside the gene matches. Germline V gene lookup returns CDR1 SGDLS and CDR2 YYNGEE. In nucleotides, the CDR3 is TGTGCCAGCAGCGTTCTCACAACTAGCGGGGCTAACAATGAGCAGTTCTTC. As protein: CASSVLTTSGANNEQFF.

This chain connects TRBV9 to TRBJ1-4; D call uncertain. CDR3 length: 15 amino acids. Germline-derived CDR1 and CDR2 are SGDLS and YYNGEE. V was pared by 4 bases and J by 8 bases, with 18 bases between. The CDR3 bases are TGTGCCAGCAGCCCAATGATCGGGGAAGGGGAAAAACTGTTTTTT. Translating it yields CASSPMIGEGEKLFF.

The chain joins TRBV7-9 to TRBJ1-1; D remains ambiguous. V was trimmed by 0 bases and J by 1 base, leaving 3 bases between them. The CDR3 contains 13 residues. Germline V gene lookup returns CDR1 SEHNR and CDR2 FQNEAQ (reference sequence). As DNA, the CDR3 is TGTGCCAGCAGCTTAGCGGCGAACACTGAAGCTTTCTTT. This translates into CASSLAANTEAFF.

V usage is TRBV11-2 and J usage is TRBJ2-3, with D perhaps TRBD2 (6 bases). Per the germline V gene, CDR1 is SGHAT and CDR2 is FQNNGV. The V end was cut by 4 bases, the J end by 2 bases, with 16 bases between. The CDR3 totals 16 residues. This CDR3 is CASSSRGRTTTDTQYF. In nucleotides, the CDR3 is TGTGCCAGCAGCTCACGAGGGAGGACCACCACAGATACGCAGTATTTT.

The chain has TRBV5-1 and TRBJ1-6, with 7 bases fitting TRBD1. Per the germline V gene, CDR1 is SGHRS and CDR2 is YFSETQ. CDR3 length equals 15 residues. J lost 1 base, V lost 3 bases, and 1 base had no gene match. The CDR3 spells CASSSTGSYNSPLHF. CDR3 nucleotide sequence: TGCGCCAGCAGCTCGACAGGGTCCTATAATTCACCCCTCCACTTT.

The chain combines TRBV4-1 with TRBJ1-5, with 8 bases fitting TRBD1. The CDR3 is 19 residues long. V shed 4 bases, J shed 1 base, and the junction held 15 bases outside the gene matches. Germline V gives CDR1 MGHRA, CDR2 YSYEKL. This CDR3 reads CASSPGGPGTGWSNQPQHF. CDR3 in DNA: TGCGCCAGCAGCCCAGGGGGGCCCGGGACAGGATGGAGCAATCAGCCCCAGCATTTT.

This clone was seen many times. V and J are TRBV5-5 and TRBJ2-7; 8 positions agree with TRBD2. The V and J ends lost 0 bases and 3 bases, in that order; junction bases with no gene match: 5. The CDR3 covers 15 residues. Looked up from germline, CDR1 is SGHKS and CDR2 is YYEKEE (reference sequence). The CDR3, as DNA: TGTGCCAGCAGCTTGGGTCTAGCGGGTCTCTACGAGCAGTACGTC. It translates to CASSLGLAGLYEQYV.

V and J are TRBV3-1 (or the pseudogene TRBV3-2) and TRBJ2-4; no clear D. The CDR3 totals 15 residues. Trimming removed 6 bases from V and 3 bases from J, with 15 bases in between. Germline lookup yields CDR1 LGHDT and CDR2 YNNKEL (reference sequence). CDR3 residues: CASSPYRVSKNIQYF. As DNA, the CDR3 is TGTGCCAGCAGTCCGTACCGGGTTAGCAAAAACATTCAGTACTTC.

The chain couples TRBV5-5 to TRBJ1-2, with 7 bases matching TRBD1. Trimming took 4 bases from V and 1 from J; bases not matched to a gene: 7. Germline-derived CDR1 and CDR2 are SGHKS and YYEKEE (reference sequence). This CDR3 region has 15 residues. CDR3 in amino acids: CASSLQGQLNYGYTF. The DNA of the CDR3 is TGTGCCAGCAGCCTACAGGGACAGCTTAACTATGGCTACACCTTC.

V usage is TRBV2 and J usage is TRBJ2-7; D perhaps matches TRBD1 (6 bases). Trimming cost V 4 bases and J 9 bases, with 10 bases left between them. The CDR3 is made up of 11 amino acids. Germline CDR1 SNHLY, CDR2 FYNNEI. CDR3 nucleotides: TGTGCCAGCAGTGCAGGGGTTGCGCAGTACGTC. Protein sequence: CASSAGVAQYV.

The rearrangement links TRBV7-3 to TRBJ2-5; 7 nucleotides align to TRBD1. CDR1 is SGHTA and CDR2 is FQGTGA in the germline V gene. There are 13 residues in the CDR3. The J segment lost 5 bases and the V segment lost 5 bases, leaving 5 bases of the junction unmatched. CDR3 in amino acids: CASSQGVEETQYF. The DNA for the CDR3 is TGTGCCAGCAGCCAGGGGGTGGAGGAGACCCAGTACTTC.

There are a few counts of this clone. The genes are TRBV6-2 or TRBV6-3 and TRBJ1-3; D remains unclear. The CDR3 sequence is 15 residues long. V was pared by 2 bases and J by 0 bases, with 8 bases between. Germline-derived CDR1 and CDR2 are MNHEY and SVGEGT. The DNA for the CDR3 is TGTGCCAGCAGTTACGCCGGGGACTCTGGAAACACCATATATTTT. Amino acids: CASSYAGDSGNTIYF.

This clone was detected once. The V and J genes are TRBV4-3 and TRBJ2-1; TRBD2 matches at 10 bases. The CDR3 is 16 residues long. V trimming: 3 bases; J trimming: 3 bases; junction bases outside the gene matches: 5. Germline assignment: CDR1 LGHNA and CDR2 YSLEER. The chain's CDR3 is CASSQETSGYYNEQFF. In DNA form, the CDR3 reads TGCGCCAGCAGCCAGGAGACTAGCGGGTACTACAATGAGCAGTTCTTC.

The V gene is TRBV6-5, the J gene TRBJ2-5; the match to TRBD1 covers 9 bases. Germline V gene sequence: CDR1 MNHEY, CDR2 SVGAGI. Trimming at V came to 5 bases and at J to 3 bases, leaving 7 bases not matched to a gene. The CDR3 is 15 amino acids. DNA for the CDR3: TGTGCCAGCAGTCGCCGACAGGGGGGCGAAGAGACCCAGTACTTC. Amino acids: CASSRRQGGEETQYF.

The chain joins TRBV30 to TRBJ1-4, with 8 bases matching TRBD1. Germline V gene sequence: CDR1 GTSNPN, CDR2 SVGIG (reference sequence). The CDR3 runs to 15 residues. Trimming removed 2 bases from V and 5 bases from J; junction bases left unmatched: 7. CDR3 loop: CAWSLGQGLNEKLFF. The CDR3 bases are TGTGCCTGGAGTTTAGGACAGGGCCTCAATGAAAAACTGTTTTTT.

The rearrangement joins TRBV3-1 (or the pseudogene TRBV3-2) to TRBJ2-1, with 11 positions matching TRBD2. The CDR3 extends over 19 amino acids. CDR1 LGHDT and CDR2 YNNKEL come from the germline V gene (reference sequence). V lost 0 bases to trimming and J lost 3 bases; unmatched junction nucleotides: 10. In DNA, the CDR3 is TGTGCCAGCAGCCAAGATCCCCCTAGCGGGGGGACTCGCTACAATGAGCAGTTCTTC. Protein product: CASSQDPPSGGTRYNEQFF.

The V gene is TRBV7-8, the J gene TRBJ1-2; D gene uncertain. Per the germline V gene, CDR1 is SGHVS and CDR2 is FQNEAQ. V shed 5 bases and J shed 4 bases, with 11 bases lying between them. The length of the CDR3 is 13 residues. CDR3 sequence (DNA): TGTGCCAGCAGCCCCGGGGTAGTCTATGGCTACACCTTC. This sequence encodes CASSPGVVYGYTF.

The sample holds a few counts of this clone. This chain uses TRBV11-3 with TRBJ1-2, with 7 bases lining up with TRBD1. J gave up 8 bases and V 1 base, and 10 bases lay outside the gene matches. The CDR3 is 15 amino acids. Germline V gives CDR1 SGHNT, CDR2 YENEEA. The CDR3 nucleotides are TGTGCCAGCAGCTTAGCGGGCAGGGGGAGAGGCGGCTACACCTTC. Translated, it gives CASSLAGRGRGGYTF.